The TCR beta chain under discussion was sequenced for a study of OX40 agonist ivuxolimab in advanced cancers. The overall study: Aged roughly 23 to 90 with a mean of 60 years, they were around 83% male. Study-wide points: In a subset of nonresponders, normalized T-cell clonal expansion was also low.

Regarding this clone: Its antigen is not known.

The V end was cut by 5 bases, the J end by 7 bases, with 14 bases between. The CDR3 length is 14 residues. Germline assignment: CDR1 LNHDA and CDR2 SQIVND (reference sequence). The table came from immunoSEQ multiplex PCR; TCRdb's copy has only in-frame clones and leaves some out. The table lists roughly 41,000 clones, approximately 80% of them singletons. The specimen comprised CD4+ or CD8+ T cells sorted from blood, sampled in a trial of the OX40 agonist ivuxolimab. This clonotype originated in an adult with an advanced solid tumor such as melanoma, head and neck, liver or kidney cancer. The genes are TRBV19 and TRBJ1-4; no firm D call. CDR3 coding DNA: TGTGCCAGTAGTGCGTGGTCAACCAGTGAAAAACTGTTTTTT. It yields the protein CASSAWSTSEKLFF.